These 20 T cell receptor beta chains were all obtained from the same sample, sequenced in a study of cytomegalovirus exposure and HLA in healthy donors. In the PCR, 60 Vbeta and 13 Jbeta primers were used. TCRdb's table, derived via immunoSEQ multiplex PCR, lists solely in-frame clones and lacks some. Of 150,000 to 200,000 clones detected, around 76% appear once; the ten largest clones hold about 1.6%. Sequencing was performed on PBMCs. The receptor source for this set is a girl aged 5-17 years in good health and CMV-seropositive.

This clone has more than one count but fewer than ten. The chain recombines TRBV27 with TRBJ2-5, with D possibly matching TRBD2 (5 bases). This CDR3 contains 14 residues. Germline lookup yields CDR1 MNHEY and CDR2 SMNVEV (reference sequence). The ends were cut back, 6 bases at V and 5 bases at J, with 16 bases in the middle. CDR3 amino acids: CASSGGRLGETQYF. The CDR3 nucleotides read TGTGCCAGCAGCGGCGGGCGGCTGGGGGAGACCCAGTACTTC.

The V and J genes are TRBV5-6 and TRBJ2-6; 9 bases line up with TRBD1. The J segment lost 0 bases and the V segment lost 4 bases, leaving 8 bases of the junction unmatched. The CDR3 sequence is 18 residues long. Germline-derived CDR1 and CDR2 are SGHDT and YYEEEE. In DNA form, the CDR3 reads TGTGCCAGCAGCCGGCGGGGACAGGGACTCTCTGGGGCCAACGTCCTGACTTTC. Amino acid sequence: CASSRRGQGLSGANVLTF. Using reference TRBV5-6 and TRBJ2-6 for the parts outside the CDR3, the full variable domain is DAGVTQSPTHLIKTRGQQVTLRCSPKSGHDTVSWYQQALGQGPQFIFQYYEEEERQRGNFPDRFSGHQFPNYSSELNVNALLLGDSALYLCASSRRGQGLSGANVLTFGAGSRLTVL.

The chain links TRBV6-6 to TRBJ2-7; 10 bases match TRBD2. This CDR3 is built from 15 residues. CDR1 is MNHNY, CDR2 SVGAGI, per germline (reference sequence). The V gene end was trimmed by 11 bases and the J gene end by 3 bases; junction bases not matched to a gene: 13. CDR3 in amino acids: CACRGLAANHYEQYF. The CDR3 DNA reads TGTGCCTGCCGCGGACTAGCGGCAAACCACTACGAGCAGTACTTC.

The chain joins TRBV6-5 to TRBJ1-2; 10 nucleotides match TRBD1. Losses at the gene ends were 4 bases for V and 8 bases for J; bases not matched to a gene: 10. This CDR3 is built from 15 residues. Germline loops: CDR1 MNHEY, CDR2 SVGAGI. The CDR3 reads CASSSTTGGPRGYTF. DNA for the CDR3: TGTGCCAGCAGTTCGACGACAGGGGGCCCTCGGGGCTACACCTTC.

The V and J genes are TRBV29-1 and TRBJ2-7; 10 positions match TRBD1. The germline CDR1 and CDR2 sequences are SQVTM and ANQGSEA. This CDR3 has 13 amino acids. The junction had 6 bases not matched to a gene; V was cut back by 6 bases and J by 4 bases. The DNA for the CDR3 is TGCAGCGTGAGGGGACAGGGGTTGTACGAGCAGTACTTC. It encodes CSVRGQGLYEQYF.

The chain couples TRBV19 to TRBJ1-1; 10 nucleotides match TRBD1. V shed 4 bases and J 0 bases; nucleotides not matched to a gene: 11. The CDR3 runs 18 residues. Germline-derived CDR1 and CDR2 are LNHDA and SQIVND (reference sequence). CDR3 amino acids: CASSNGGQGESLNTEAFF. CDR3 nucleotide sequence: TGTGCCAGTAGTAATGGTGGACAGGGGGAGTCACTGAACACTGAAGCTTTCTTT.

CDR3 region: CASSPRGGSTDTQYF. DNA for the CDR3: TGTGCCAGCTCACCTAGGGGGGGATCCACAGATACGCAGTATTTT. The chain recombines TRBV18 with TRBJ2-3; the D gene is possibly TRBD2 (7 bases). Germline V CDR1 and CDR2: KGHSH, LQKENI. V was clipped by 3 bases and J by 2 bases, with 12 bases between them. This CDR3 region has 15 residues.

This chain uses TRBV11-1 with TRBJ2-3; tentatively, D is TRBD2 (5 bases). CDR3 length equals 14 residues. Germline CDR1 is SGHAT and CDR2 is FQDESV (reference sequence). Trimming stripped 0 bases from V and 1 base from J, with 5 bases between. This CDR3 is CASSLAGGTDTQYF. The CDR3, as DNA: TGTGCCAGCAGCTTAGCGGGAGGCACAGATACGCAGTATTTT. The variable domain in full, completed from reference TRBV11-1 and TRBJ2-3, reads EAEVAQSPRYKITEKSQAVAFWCDPISGHATLYWYRQILGQGPELLVQFQDESVVDDSQLPKDRFSAERLKGVDSTLKIQPAELGDSAMYLCASSLAGGTDTQYFGPGTRLTVL.

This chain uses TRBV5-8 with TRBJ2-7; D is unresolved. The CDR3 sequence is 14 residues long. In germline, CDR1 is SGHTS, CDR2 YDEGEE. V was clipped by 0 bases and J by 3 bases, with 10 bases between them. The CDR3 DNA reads TGTGCCAGCAGCTTGGCCGGTGTCCTCTACGAGCAGTACTTC. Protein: CASSLAGVLYEQYF.

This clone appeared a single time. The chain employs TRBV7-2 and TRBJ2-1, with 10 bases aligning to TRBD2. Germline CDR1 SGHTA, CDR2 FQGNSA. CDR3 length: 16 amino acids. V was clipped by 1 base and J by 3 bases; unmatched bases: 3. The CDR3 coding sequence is TGTGCCAGCAGCTTAGTGCTAGCGGGGGACTACAATGAGCAGTTCTTC. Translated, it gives CASSLVLAGDYNEQFF. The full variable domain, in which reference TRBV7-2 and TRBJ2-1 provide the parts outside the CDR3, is GAGVSQSPSNKVTEKGKDVELRCDPISGHTALYWYRQSLGQGLEFLIYFQGNSAPDKSGLPSDRFSAERTGGSVSTLTIQRTQQEDSAVYLCASSLVLAGDYNEQFFGPGTRLTVL.

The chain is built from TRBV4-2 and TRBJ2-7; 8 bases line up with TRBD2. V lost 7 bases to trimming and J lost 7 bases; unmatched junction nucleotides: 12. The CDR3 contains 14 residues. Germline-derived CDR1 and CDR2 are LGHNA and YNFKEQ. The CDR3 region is CASTPGLPGGEQYF. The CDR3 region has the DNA TGTGCCAGCACCCCGGGACTCCCGGGGGGGGAGCAGTACTTC.

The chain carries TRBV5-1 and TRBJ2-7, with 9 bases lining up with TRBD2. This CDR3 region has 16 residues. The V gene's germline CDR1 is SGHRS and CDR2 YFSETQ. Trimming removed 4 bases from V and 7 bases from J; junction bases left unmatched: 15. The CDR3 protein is CASSPLGGAGGREQYF. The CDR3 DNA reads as TGCGCCAGCAGCCCCCTCGGGGGAGCGGGGGGCAGGGAGCAGTACTTC.

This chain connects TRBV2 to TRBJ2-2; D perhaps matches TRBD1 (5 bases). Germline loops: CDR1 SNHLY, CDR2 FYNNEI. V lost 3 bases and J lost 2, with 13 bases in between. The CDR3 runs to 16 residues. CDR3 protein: CASSEEQVRNTGELFF. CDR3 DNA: TGTGCCAGCAGTGAGGAACAGGTTCGAAACACCGGGGAGCTGTTTTTT.

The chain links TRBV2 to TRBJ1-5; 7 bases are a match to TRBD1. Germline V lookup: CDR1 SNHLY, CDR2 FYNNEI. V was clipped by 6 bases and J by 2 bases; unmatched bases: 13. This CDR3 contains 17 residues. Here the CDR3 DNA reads TGTGCCAGCAGACCTATGACAGGGCGACGGGGCAATCAGCCCCAGCATTTT. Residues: CASRPMTGRRGNQPQHF. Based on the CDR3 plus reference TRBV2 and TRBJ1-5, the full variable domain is EPEVTQTPSHQVTQMGQEVILRCVPISNHLYFYWYRQILGQKVEFLVSFYNNEISEKSEIFDDQFSVERPDGSNFTLKIRSTKLEDSAMYFCASRPMTGRRGNQPQHFGDGTRLSIL.

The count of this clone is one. The CDR3 DNA is TGTGCCAGCAGCAAAAGACCCCCCAGGGGCACAGATACGCAGTATTTT. Translation: CASSKRPPRGTDTQYF. The chain couples TRBV21-1 to TRBJ2-3; the table assigns TRBD1, which was not confirmed against the DNA. TRBV21-1 is a pseudogene locus. The CDR3 is 16 amino acids.

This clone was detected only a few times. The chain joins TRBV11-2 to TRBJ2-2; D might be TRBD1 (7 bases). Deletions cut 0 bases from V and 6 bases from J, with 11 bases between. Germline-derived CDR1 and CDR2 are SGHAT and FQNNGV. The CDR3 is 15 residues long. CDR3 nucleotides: TGTGCCAGCAGCTTAGACAGGGGGAGGCCCGGGGAGCTGTTTTTT. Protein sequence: CASSLDRGRPGELFF.

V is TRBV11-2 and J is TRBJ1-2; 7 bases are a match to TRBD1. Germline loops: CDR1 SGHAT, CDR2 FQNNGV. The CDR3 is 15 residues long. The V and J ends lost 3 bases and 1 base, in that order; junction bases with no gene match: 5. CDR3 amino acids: CASSFSRDSNYGYTF. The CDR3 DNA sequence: TGTGCCAGCAGCTTCTCCCGGGACAGTAACTATGGCTACACCTTC.

Here the CDR3 DNA reads TGTGCCAGCAGTGAGGGACAGGGGGCGAGATTTGACATTCAGTACTTC. This translates into CASSEGQGARFDIQYF. The V gene is TRBV6-1, the J gene TRBJ2-4; 12 bases map to TRBD1. The CDR3 totals 16 residues. CDR1 is MNHNS and CDR2 is SASEGT in the germline V gene. V gave up 3 bases and J gave up 8 bases; unmatched junction bases: 8.

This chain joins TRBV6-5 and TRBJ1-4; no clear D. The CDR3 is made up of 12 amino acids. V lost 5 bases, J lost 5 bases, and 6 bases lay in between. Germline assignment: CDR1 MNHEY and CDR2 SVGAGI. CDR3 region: CASSGPNEKLFF. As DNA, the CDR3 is TGTGCCAGCAGTGGGCCGAATGAAAAACTGTTTTTT.

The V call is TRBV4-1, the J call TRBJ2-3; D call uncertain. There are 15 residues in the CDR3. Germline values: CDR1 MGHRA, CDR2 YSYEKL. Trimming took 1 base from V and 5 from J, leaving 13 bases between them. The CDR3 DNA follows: TGCGCCAGCAGCCAAGTAGTCAGCTCAGGAGATACGCAGTATTTT. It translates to CASSQVVSSGDTQYF.